Following are 3 T cell receptor beta chains from one sample sequenced in a study of blood T cell repertoires in COVID-19 (dated by TCRdb to about 2020). Library generation was performed with the immunoSEQ multiplex PCR assay. This immuneACCESS table, as held by TCRdb, lists in-frame sequences with V and J called but not all clones. Of the missing ones, under half trace to an unresolved V gene in checked studies; the others have no known cause. The sample includes under 15,000 clones, with roughly 88% observed a single time. The ten largest clones represent 29% of the sample. The material sequenced was peripheral blood. The receptors derive from a human donor in a cohort sampled during active COVID-19.

This rearrangement joins TRBV2 to TRBJ2-7, with D tentatively TRBD1 (6 bases). V was cut by 6 bases and J by 3 bases, with 9 bases left in between. Germline lookup yields CDR1 SNHLY and CDR2 FYNNEI. CDR3 length: 12 amino acids. This CDR3 is CASRTDSYEQYF. The DNA for the CDR3 is TGTGCCAGCAGGACGGACAGCTACGAGCAGTACTTC.

The rearrangement links TRBV7-6 to TRBJ1-1, with 8 bases aligning to TRBD1. Germline loops: CDR1 SGHVS, CDR2 FNYEAQ. The CDR3 has 20 amino acids. V lost 6 bases to trimming and J lost 3 bases; unmatched junction nucleotides: 24. The CDR3, as DNA: TGTGCCAGCAGTCTCTTCGACAGGGGTTCCGCCGCCGTCGTGGACACTGAAGCTTTCTTT. Its translation: CASSLFDRGSAAVVDTEAFF.

The CDR3 DNA follows: TGTGCCAGTAGTCCGTCCGGAGGACCCTACGAGCAGTACTTC. This sequence encodes CASSPSGGPYEQYF. This chain links TRBV19 with TRBJ2-7; TRBD2 might be the D (5 bases). Germline V gene lookup returns CDR1 LNHDA and CDR2 SQIVND (reference sequence). The germline V and J ends were trimmed by 5 bases and 2 bases, with 13 bases remaining between them. CDR3 length: 14 amino acids.